This T cell receptor (beta chain) was documented in a study of cytomegalovirus exposure and HLA in healthy donors (dated by TCRdb to 2015 to 2018). With respect to the entire study: An earlier analysis of some 500 of the donors reported 250 to 350 Gb of sequence data and 100 million to 130 million unique TCR beta sequences from 190 million or so T cells. In addition to the first cohort of roughly 700 subjects, a separate validation cohort of approximately 130 different subjects was used. Roughly 300 gigabases of sequencing data and 70 million to 100 million unique TCR sequences were included in an early release covering 550 to 800 HLA-typed donors. All discovery cohort repertoires had been generated using a single sequencing platform. To study patterns of TCR occurrence, a later analysis re-analyzed previously published TCR beta repertoires from 500 to 850 donors and added high-resolution HLA genotyping. The genetic ancestry cluster associated with self-reported Caucasian donors included 81% of the 398 genotyped donors. Roughly 5 DR-DQ haplotypes were handled as single units for association and clustering, since linkage in the cohort was strong. To predict cytomegalovirus infection status, the study brought together high-throughput TCR immunosequencing, statistical association of individual TCRs with disease status, and machine learning. The study was designed to test whether signatures of past pathogen exposure could be identified by cataloging public T cell receptors. Alongside the repertoire data, information on donor age, sex, ethnicity and CMV serostatus was compiled. A later genetic analysis used genome-wide SNP genotypes for about 65% of the roughly 670 donors, treating that subset as a discovery cohort. Among about 400 genotyped donors of the cohort, an average of around 250,000 unique TCR beta nucleotide sequences was sequenced per donor, of which about 19% were non-productive. Rather than drawing on any new phenotypic data, the later analysis identified candidate immune exposures from TCR beta sequences and the way those sequences occurred across donors. The study profiled the T cell repertoires of hundreds of subjects by immunosequencing and related them to cytomegalovirus serostatus. HLA typing included class I and class II loci at four-digit resolution. The number of typed donors differed by locus: about 620-630 for A, B, C, DRB1 and DQB1; 500 to 550 for DQA1; some 610 for DPA1; and roughly 450 for DPB1. An earlier analysis of 500 to 650 of the donors applied high-throughput TCR beta sequencing to assess whether each TCR beta V gene segment acted as functional or pseudogenic.

Receptors were amplified or captured by the immunoSEQ multiplex PCR assay. The multiplex PCR relied on a mix of 60 forward primers for TCR Vbeta segments and 13 reverse primers for TCR Jbeta segments. Amplification of the CDR3 region of rearranged TCR beta genes was performed with a multiplex PCR assay on genomic DNA. The Illumina HiSeq System was used to sequence the amplified TCR beta libraries as 87-base-pair reads. Per the source publication's procedure: In a later analysis, approximately 74 million unique TCR beta chains were counted across the roughly 670 repertoires, and roughly 11 million of these chains were shared by at least two donors. To remove PCR and sequencing errors, raw reads were error-corrected and collapsed into unique sequences using a nearest-neighbor algorithm that merged closely related sequences. To assign V, D and J gene segments, CDR3 sequences were aligned to IMGT reference sequences. For a sequence to be retained, a match of at least six nucleotides was required to both a V gene segment and a J gene segment. A rearrangement was called productive if the CDR3 had no stop codons and remained in frame with V and J, and every other rearrangement was called non-productive. CDR3 was defined by IMGT convention, running from the second conserved V-encoded cysteine to the conserved J-encoded phenylalanine. In an earlier analysis of around 600 of the donors, sequences lacking an unambiguous match to a single V gene segment were excluded. An earlier analysis of some 500 of the donors classified V segments as functional when productive rearrangements were above 56.7% and as segregating when the standard deviation between donors was above 5%. A statistical classification framework was developed to diagnose cytomegalovirus status using the catalog of TCR beta chain sequences. In a later analysis, TCR nucleotide sequences were compared against IMGT/GENE-DB human TR gene sequences so that V and J genes could be assigned. In a later analysis, CDR3 sequences and most-parsimonious VDJ recombination scenarios were assigned using the TCRdist pipeline. In a later analysis, each TCR beta chain was defined by its CDR3 amino acid sequence together with its V-gene family, and reads without a unique V-gene family were excluded. To address suspected cross-contamination and a sequencing artifact, a later analysis removed 592 highly shared, low-generation-probability nucleotide sequences. In a later analysis, a clonal expansion index was calculated for each public chain from normalized within-repertoire ranks of inferred template counts. In a later analysis, generation probabilities were computed with a VDJ recombination model fitted to out-of-frame rearrangements, and the resulting probabilities were checked against IGoR. In a later analysis, TCR-TCR, TCR-HLA and TCR-CMV co-occurrence was scored with hypergeometric tests, and a repertoire-size bias correction was applied to TCR pairs. False discovery rates were estimated in a later analysis by permuting HLA or CMV assignments 20 times. A later analysis grouped co-occurring TCRs with DBSCAN, adding TCRdist sequence similarity when clustering within HLA-allele-positive subsets. Co-occurrence clustering excluded repertoires with fewer than 30,000 or more than 120,000 public chains, plus five with anomalous nucleotide sharing. As stored in TCRdb, this immuneACCESS dataset retains in-frame rearrangements with V and J assigned. A fraction of the clones does not appear; measured against another copy, unresolved V genes explain less than half of the discrepancy, and the remainder lacks a known reason. V and J calls plus clone size are reproduced from that table; the DNA served to infer D and trimming. Present in this sample are about 190,000 clones, around three quarters of which were seen just once. 1.6% of the sample lies in the top ten.

The cohort comprised fewer than 750 healthy bone marrow donors. At the time of sampling, all cohort members were nominally healthy, though unrecorded immune exposures were likely present. The donor was CMV seronegative and belonged to the group of around 350 seronegative cohort members. Every donor gave a peripheral blood sample, and the peripheral blood mononuclear cells from that sample were used for TCR beta sequencing. Genomic DNA was extracted from the blood cell samples with the Qiagen DNeasy Blood Extraction Kit. This clone showed up just a few times. The antigen it recognizes is unknown. A much more abundant neighbour one base away suggests this may be a read error. The sample contains more than one DNA sequence encoding this CDR3. General study outcomes and caveats: Some IMGT-functional V segments, including TRBV6-2 and TRBV6-3, could not be distinguished by the 87-base-pair reads and were therefore excluded. At a false discovery rate of 0.05, a later analysis linked 15,000 to 20,000 TCR beta sequences to specific HLA alleles. The sequencing pipeline was judged likely to have produced a cluster of highly shared sequence variants as a technical artifact. Cytomegalovirus status was reported to be diagnosed by the classifier with high specificity and sensitivity in both the original and validation cohorts. It was suggested by the authors that the approach could potentially be generalized to other disease states and immunological phenotypes. According to a later analysis, TCR association rates differed among HLA loci, with DRB1 alleles showing the most associated TCRs and HLA-C alleles showing the fewest. CMV serostatus was the only immune exposure information available for the cohort. In vitro tests confirmed that three of the cytomegalovirus-associated TCR beta chains recognize cytomegalovirus antigens. A later analysis reported that several top co-occurrence clusters appeared linked to parvovirus B19, influenza, CMV and Epstein-Barr virus. Correlated functional status among segregating V segments might be attributable to linkage disequilibrium, but an unknown experimental factor could not be ruled out. When HLA alleles, especially DR and DQ, strongly co-occurred, TCR associations were difficult to assign to individual alleles. Roughly uniform sequencing depth across donors was assumed in presence/absence analyses, although this assumption may not hold. While some public TCRs were present in many individuals, most TCR sequences turned up only very rarely across donors. This cohort had only TCR beta chains sequenced, and the lack of alpha or paired-chain data limited which features could be detected. According to a later analysis, most CMV-associated TCR beta chains appeared to be HLA-restricted, and the HLA associations seemed to be driven largely by CMV exposure. A later genetic analysis associated a missense DCLRE1C variant with V-gene and J-gene trimming of TCR beta chains, and an independent cohort replicated the association. Over 15 rarely observed V segments, including chromosome 9 orphons, were excluded from the earlier analysis of a few hundred of the donors because counts were too low. A total of about 150 TCR beta chains were listed by the study as associated with cytomegalovirus. According to a later genetic analysis, donors in an Asian-associated ancestry cluster had fewer N-insertions in productive TCRs than the approximately 700-donor mean. A further reported finding was that TCR beta sequences accurately predicted the HLA-A and HLA-B alleles for most subjects in the first cohort. In an earlier analysis of a few hundred of the donors, most TCR beta V segments were observed in productive rearrangements about 87% or about 30% of the time, broadly matching IMGT annotations. A later analysis found that HLA-associated TCR beta chains were more clonally expanded and had lower generation probabilities than equally common non-associated chains. Because HLA typing was unavailable for some donors at each locus, only the typed subset was used in association tests.

CDR1 and CDR2 are read off the germline V gene as SGHRS and YFSETQ. The CDR3 starts with the cysteine, ends with the phenylalanine, and has 14 residues. Of all the DNA, just the CDR3 is kept, 42 bases in frame from base 1. V is pruned by 3 bases and J by 3 bases, leaving 2 bases of the junction without a gene match. The sequenced material came from PBMCs. This TCR was recovered from a woman younger than 30 in good health and CMV-seronegative. This chain joins TRBV5-1 to TRBJ2-3; TRBD1 aligns with 9 central bases. CDR3 region: CASSSGQGTDTQYF. The bases are TGCGCCAGCAGCTCTGGACAGGGGACAGATACGCAGTATTTT.